A single sample gave rise to the 10 T cell receptor beta chains below, sequenced in a study of blood T cells in healthy people across ages. Using a J-beta primer mix together with a sample-barcoded 5' primer, a second PCR was run for 7 to 11 cycles. TCRdb passed the 5' RACE reads through MiXCR, listing each CDR3 protein once. This repertoire shows 600,000 or so distinct CDR3 sequences, about 30% found once; its top ten account for more than 15%. The specimen was blood. The receptors derive from a woman of 80 years or more in good health.

J is TRBJ1-1 and V is TRBV29-1; possible D gene TRBD1, 6 bases. There are 13 residues in the CDR3. Germline lookup yields CDR1 SQVTM and CDR2 ANQGSEA. V was pared by 6 bases and J by 5 bases, with 16 bases between. The CDR3 DNA reads TGCAGCGTGGCCCTTAGGGGGGATACTGAAGCTTTCTTT. This translates into CSVALRGDTEAFF.

The chain employs TRBV7-2 and TRBJ2-3; tentatively, D is TRBD2 (6 bases). Germline CDR1 SGHTA, CDR2 FQGNSA. CDR3 length: 15 residues. Trimming left V 6 bases short and J 4 bases short, with 17 bases between. The CDR3 region is CASRRDSQTADTQYF. The CDR3 DNA follows: TGTGCCAGCAGGCGGGACTCTCAAACTGCAGATACGCAGTATTTT.

This clonotype was detected many times. The chain couples TRBV5-1 to TRBJ2-5, with 9 bases lining up with TRBD2. The junction had 5 bases not matched to a gene; V was cut back by 0 bases and J by 2 bases. The CDR3 length is 16 residues. CDR1 is SGHRS and CDR2 is YFSETQ in the germline V gene. In nucleotides, the CDR3 is TGCGCCAGCAGCTTGGAACCTAGCGGGGCGCAAGAGACCCAGTACTTC. This sequence encodes CASSLEPSGAQETQYF.

At least ten counts were recorded for this clonotype. The chain combines TRBV7-2 with TRBJ2-5; TRBD1 agrees at 8 bases. V gave up 6 bases and J gave up 1 base; unmatched junction bases: 7. The CDR3 contains 15 residues. The germline V gene encodes CDR1 SGHTA and CDR2 FQGNSA. Here the CDR3 reads CASSSSGTGQETQYF. DNA for the CDR3: TGTGCCAGCAGTAGTTCCGGGACAGGCCAAGAGACCCAGTACTTC.

This clonotype was found many times. The chain has TRBV4-1 and TRBJ2-7; D may be TRBD1 or TRBD2 (5 bases each). Trimming shortened V by 1 base and J by 3 bases, and 13 bases separated the two germline ends. CDR1 is MGHRA, CDR2 YSYEKL, per germline. The CDR3 covers 15 residues. In DNA, the CDR3 is TGCGCCAGCAGCCAAGGGACCAGGGACCACTACGAGCAGTACTTC. It codes for CASSQGTRDHYEQYF.

This clonotype was observed at least ten times. The chain links TRBV9 to TRBJ1-2, with D hard to call. Per the germline V gene, CDR1 is SGDLS and CDR2 is YYNGEE. V was clipped by 0 bases and J by 2 bases, with 14 bases between them. There are 16 residues in the CDR3. The CDR3 nucleotides read TGTGCCAGCAGCGTAGTAATGGGCGGCGAGAACTATGGCTACACCTTC. Amino acids: CASSVVMGGENYGYTF.

This clonotype occurred many times. The CDR3: CASSLARSGGSYGYTF. The DNA of the CDR3 is TGTGCCAGCAGCTTAGCGAGGTCCGGGGGCAGCTATGGCTACACCTTC. The chain is built from TRBV7-2 and TRBJ1-2, with D possibly matching TRBD1 (6 bases). The V and J ends lost 0 bases and 4 bases respectively, with 15 bases between them. CDR1 is SGHTA and CDR2 is FQGNSA in the germline V gene. The length of the CDR3 is 16 residues. The entire variable domain, with the rest obtained from reference TRBV7-2 and TRBJ1-2, is as follows: GAGVSQSPSNKVTEKGKDVELRCDPISGHTALYWYRQSLGQGLEFLIYFQGNSAPDKSGLPSDRFSAERTGGSVSTLTIQRTQQEDSAVYLCASSLARSGGSYGYTFGSGTRLTVV.

The V and J genes are TRBV24-1 and TRBJ2-3; unclear D gene. There are 17 residues in the CDR3. V lost 3 bases to trimming and J lost 2 bases, with 17 bases between them. Germline CDR1 and CDR2: KGHDR and SFDVKD. The CDR3 here is CATSDANLSVYTDTQYF. CDR3 DNA: TGTGCCACCAGTGATGCCAACTTATCCGTCTACACAGATACGCAGTATTTT.

In its sample, this clonotype was seen many times. V is TRBV7-2 and J is TRBJ2-7, with TRBD1 identical over 10 bases. The CDR3 has 14 amino acids. The germline V gene encodes CDR1 SGHTA and CDR2 FQGNSA. V shed 5 bases and J 4 bases; nucleotides not matched to a gene: 5. The CDR3 loop reads CASSTDRGFYEQYF. The DNA for the CDR3 is TGTGCCAGCAGCACGGACAGGGGGTTTTACGAGCAGTACTTC.

J is TRBJ1-4 and V is TRBV25-1; D uncertain. This CDR3 contains 15 residues. The V gene lost 4 bases and the J gene lost 4 bases, with 13 bases spanning the gap. Per germline, CDR1 MGHDK and CDR2 SYGVNS. Here the CDR3 reads CASSAWSDGNEKLFF. The CDR3 DNA reads TGTGCCAGCAGTGCTTGGAGTGACGGTAATGAAAAACTGTTTTTT.